These 10 T cell receptor beta chains were sequenced from one sample in a study of a mutant IDH1 vaccine in newly diagnosed glioma. TCRdb's copy holds only in-frame clones and misses some; the assay was immunoSEQ multiplex PCR. The repertoire includes 40,000 or so clones, about nine tenths of them detected once, and about 18% sits in the top ten. Time point in this sample: baseline, week 1 (first vaccination visit). Noted treatment: pre-vaccination baseline after standard-of-care therapy. Source: PBMCs, taken from a glioma patient treated with radiotherapy, temozolomide or both. The receptors come from a man younger than 30 with glioma.

The V and J genes are TRBV7-8 and TRBJ2-7; D is unresolved. The CDR3 has 14 amino acids. Germline values: CDR1 SGHVS, CDR2 FQNEAQ. Trimming pared 5 bases from V and 3 bases from J, leaving 14 bases between. The CDR3 region has the DNA TGTGCCAGCAGCGCCCGTGTAAAGGGCTACGAGCAGTACTTC. It encodes CASSARVKGYEQYF.

This chain uses TRBV29-1 with TRBJ1-2, with D possibly TRBD1 on 5 matching bases. Trimming removed 4 bases from V and 4 bases from J, with 16 bases in between. The germline V gene encodes CDR1 SQVTM and CDR2 ANQGSEA. This CDR3 spans 14 amino acids. CDR3 nucleotide sequence: TGCAGCGTTGCCGCTGGCGGGGGGGTCTATGGCTACACCTTC. It codes for CSVAAGGGVYGYTF.

The chain employs TRBV5-1 and TRBJ1-6, with D perhaps matching TRBD1 (5 bases). Germline V gene sequence: CDR1 SGHRS, CDR2 YFSETQ. V was cut by 1 base and J by 6 bases, with 11 bases left in between. This CDR3 is 15 amino acids long. Here the CDR3 reads CASSLTGHGNSPLHF. The CDR3 DNA reads TGCGCCAGCAGCTTGACAGGTCACGGTAATTCACCCCTCCACTTT.

The V gene is TRBV6-1, the J gene TRBJ1-4; D perhaps matches TRBD1 (6 bases). The V gene's germline CDR1 is MNHNS and CDR2 SASEGT. This CDR3 is built from 14 residues. Trimming took 6 bases from V and 6 from J, leaving 14 bases between them. CDR3 sequence reads: CASRIGGADEKLFF. Written as DNA, the CDR3 is TGTGCCAGCAGGATCGGGGGCGCAGATGAAAAACTGTTTTTT.

V gene TRBV15 combines with J gene TRBJ1-5; no clear D gene. V was trimmed by 1 base and J by 1 base, leaving 8 bases between them. This CDR3 region has 15 residues. The germline V gene encodes CDR1 LNHNV and CDR2 YYDKDF (reference sequence). CDR3 in amino acids: CATSRGRGSNQPQHF. The CDR3 nucleotides are TGTGCCACCAGCAGAGGCAGAGGGAGCAATCAGCCCCAGCATTTT.

This chain connects TRBV4-1 to TRBJ2-7; no reliable D call. Germline V gives CDR1 MGHRA, CDR2 YSYEKL. V lost 0 bases to trimming and J lost 5 bases, with 2 bases between them. The CDR3 contains 11 residues. This CDR3 is CASSQENEQYF. CDR3 sequence (DNA): TGCGCCAGCAGCCAAGAAAACGAGCAGTACTTC.

The rearrangement uses TRBV5-1 and TRBJ2-5; D perhaps matches TRBD1 (5 bases). Trimming pared 0 bases from V and 4 bases from J, leaving 10 bases between. This CDR3 comprises 14 residues. CDR1 and CDR2 (germline): SGHRS, YFSETQ. The CDR3 sequence is CASSLAAGSETQYF. DNA for the CDR3: TGCGCCAGCAGCTTGGCCGCAGGGTCAGAGACCCAGTACTTC.

The chain couples TRBV7-2 to TRBJ1-2; 10 nucleotides align to TRBD1. CDR3 length equals 15 residues. Germline V gene sequence: CDR1 SGHTA, CDR2 FQGNSA. The J segment lost 3 bases and the V segment lost 1 base, leaving 2 bases of the junction unmatched. CDR3 sequence: CASSLDGTGDYGYTF. For the CDR3, the DNA is TGTGCCAGCAGCTTAGATGGGACAGGGGACTATGGCTACACCTTC.

This chain links TRBV18 with TRBJ1-3; possibly TRBD1 for D (5 bases). The V end was cut by 0 bases, the J end by 0 bases, with 9 bases between. Germline V gene lookup returns CDR1 KGHSH and CDR2 LQKENI. This CDR3 has 16 residues. The CDR3 loop is CASSPPGRASGNTIYF. The CDR3 DNA sequence: TGTGCCAGCTCACCACCGGGCAGGGCCTCTGGAAACACCATATATTTT.

The chain has TRBV19 and TRBJ2-5; 10 positions agree with TRBD1. CDR3 length: 13 residues. V lost 5 bases, J lost 5 bases, and 2 bases stayed unmatched. Germline CDR1 and CDR2: LNHDA and SQIVND (reference sequence). The CDR3 DNA reads TGTGCCAGTAGTGCGGACAGGGGGGAGACCCAGTACTTC. This translates into CASSADRGETQYF.